A single sample is the source of the 15 T cell receptor beta chains below, sequenced in a study of T cell responses to AZD1222 COVID-19 vaccine. The data were produced by immunoSEQ multiplex PCR, yet TCRdb's version contains in-frame clones alone and is incomplete. This sample has 150,000 to 200,000 clones, with roughly nine tenths found just once. The sample here was peripheral blood, taken 28 days after the second AZD1222 dose. Source of these receptors: an adult who received the AZD1222 COVID-19 vaccine.

The chain recombines TRBV28 with TRBJ1-4, with a tentative D call TRBD1 (5 bases). This CDR3 is 14 amino acids long. V dropped 6 bases and J dropped 8 bases, with 16 bases sitting between them. Germline values: CDR1 MDHEN, CDR2 SYDVKM. The CDR3 reads CASSGGWPGEKLFF. Here the CDR3 DNA reads TGTGCCAGCAGCGGGGGTTGGCCTGGAGAAAAACTGTTTTTT.

The chain couples TRBV10-2 to TRBJ2-7, with TRBD2 matching over 8 bases. The CDR3 loop spans 16 amino acids. Per germline, CDR1 WSHSY and CDR2 SAAADI. V trimming: 0 bases; J trimming: 2 bases; junction bases outside the gene matches: 6. The CDR3 spells CASSESSGLGTYEQYF. The CDR3 DNA reads TGCGCCAGCAGTGAGTCGTCGGGACTAGGAACCTACGAGCAGTACTTC.

This clone was counted once. The rearrangement links TRBV27 to TRBJ1-4; TRBD1 matches 10 bases. With 4 bases clipped from V and 0 bases from J, the junction kept 14 bases outside the gene matches. Germline V lookup: CDR1 MNHEY, CDR2 SMNVEV (reference sequence). This CDR3 contains 20 residues. CDR3 sequence reads: CASSYLWVGTGDPTNEKLFF. CDR3 DNA: TGTGCCAGCAGTTACCTTTGGGTCGGGACAGGGGACCCAACTAATGAAAAACTGTTTTTT.

V gene TRBV5-1 combines with J gene TRBJ2-7; TRBD1 or TRBD2 may be the D gene (5 bases each). CDR1 and CDR2 from the germline V gene are SGHRS and YFSETQ. The ends were cut back, 1 base at V and 6 bases at J, with 20 bases in the middle. The CDR3 is 16 residues long. CDR3 nucleotides: TGCGCCAGCAGCTTGTGGGACGTTTGGGGAAAGGTCGAGCAGTACTTC. It codes for CASSLWDVWGKVEQYF.

The gene calls are TRBV11-1 and TRBJ2-2; D is undetermined. CDR1 is SGHAT, CDR2 FQDESV, per germline (reference sequence). Trimming took off 3 bases at V and 0 bases at J, with 5 bases between the two ends. The CDR3 consists of 14 residues. CDR3 DNA sequence: TGTGCCAGCAGCTTTTCTCCGAACACCGGGGAGCTGTTTTTT. Protein product: CASSFSPNTGELFF.

The CDR3 reads CAISGAGASYNEQFF. In nucleotides, the CDR3 is TGTGCCATCAGTGGAGCGGGAGCCTCCTACAATGAGCAGTTCTTC. The rearrangement joins TRBV10-3 to TRBJ2-1, with TRBD2 identical over 8 bases. V trimming: 4 bases; J trimming: 0 bases; junction bases outside the gene matches: 2. The CDR3 totals 15 residues. Per germline, CDR1 ENHRY and CDR2 SYGVKD.

This chain links TRBV7-2 with TRBJ2-7; maybe TRBD2 (5 bases). The germline V gene encodes CDR1 SGHTA and CDR2 FQGNSA. Trimming removed 3 bases from V and 1 base from J, with 13 bases in between. This CDR3 has 15 residues. As DNA, the CDR3 is TGTGCCAGCAGCTTCCAAGCGGCTATTTCCTACGAGCAGTACTTC. Its protein product is CASSFQAAISYEQYF.

V usage is TRBV6-2 or TRBV6-3 and J usage is TRBJ2-1; D perhaps matches TRBD2 (5 bases). The CDR3 has 16 amino acids. The V gene's germline CDR1 is MNHEY and CDR2 SVGEGT. V lost 0 bases to trimming and J lost 7 bases, with 16 bases between them. The CDR3 nucleotides read TGTGCCAGCAGTTACTCGGGCGCGAGAGGGTGGAATGAGCAGTTCTTC. Translating it yields CASSYSGARGWNEQFF.

This clone appeared once. This chain connects TRBV7-2 to TRBJ2-5; 9 bases line up with TRBD1. From germline, CDR1 is SGHTA and CDR2 FQGNSA. The CDR3 is made up of 13 amino acids. The trim removed 5 bases at V and 4 bases at J, leaving 2 bases unmatched. CDR3 sequence reads: CASSPDRGETQYF. CDR3 nucleotides: TGTGCCAGCAGCCCGGACAGGGGAGAGACCCAGTACTTC.

This sequence joins TRBV10-3 and TRBJ2-1; 10 bases line up with TRBD2. The length of the CDR3 is 14 residues. Germline-derived CDR1 and CDR2 are ENHRY and SYGVKD. V was pared by 10 bases and J by 8 bases, with 11 bases of the junction left unmatched. Here the CDR3 reads CATKREGQVDEQFF. The CDR3 DNA follows: TGTGCCACAAAGCGGGAGGGCCAGGTGGATGAGCAGTTCTTC.

This chain links TRBV14 with TRBJ1-2, with D perhaps matching TRBD1 (6 bases). V lost 3 bases and J lost 0, with 17 bases in between. Germline lookup yields CDR1 SGHDN and CDR2 FVKESK. This CDR3 spans 17 amino acids. The DNA of the CDR3 is TGTGCCAGCAGCCATACGAACAGGGTAACCGCTAACTATGGCTACACCTTC. Translation: CASSHTNRVTANYGYTF.

The V call is TRBV9, the J call TRBJ1-2; 10 bases agree with TRBD1. This CDR3 is 17 amino acids long. The V segment lost 3 bases and the J segment 4 bases; nucleotides outside the gene matches: 12. Germline CDR1 reads SGDLS; CDR2 reads YYNGEE. The CDR3 region is CASSAQGRDRGGYGYTF. DNA of the CDR3: TGTGCCAGCAGCGCCCAGGGTAGGGACAGGGGTGGCTATGGCTACACCTTC.

The chain employs TRBV13 and TRBJ2-1; D may be TRBD2 (5 bases). V lost 2 bases and J lost 10, with 6 bases in between. CDR3 length: 11 amino acids. Germline loops: CDR1 PRHDT, CDR2 FYEKMQ (reference sequence). The CDR3 DNA sequence: TGTGCCAGCAGCTTACGGAGGGAGCAGTTCTTC. This translates into CASSLRREQFF.

The rearrangement links TRBV14 to TRBJ1-1, with 7 bases identical to TRBD1. The junction had 12 bases not matched to a gene; V was cut back by 4 bases and J by 10 bases. Germline V lookup: CDR1 SGHDN, CDR2 FVKESK. The length of the CDR3 is 14 residues. Here the CDR3 reads CASSPGLPDRRAFF. Written as DNA, the CDR3 is TGTGCCAGCAGCCCGGGGCTGCCGGACAGGCGAGCTTTCTTT.

The CDR3 DNA sequence: TGTGCCAGCTCACCACCGAAAGGGACAGCGAACACTGAAGCTTTCTTT. It yields the protein CASSPPKGTANTEAFF. The J gene is TRBJ1-1, the V gene TRBV18, with 7 bases identical to TRBD1. Trimming cost V 0 bases and J 1 base; bases outside gene matches: 5. There are 16 residues in the CDR3. Germline-derived CDR1 and CDR2 are KGHSH and LQKENI. The full variable domain, rest sourced from reference TRBV18 and TRBJ1-1, is NAGVMQNPRHLVRRRGQEARLRCSPMKGHSHVYWYRQLPEEGLKFMVYLQKENIIDESGMPKERFSAEFPKEGPSILRIQQVVRGDSAAYFCASSPPKGTANTEAFFGQGTRLTVV.